The T cell receptor (beta chain) described here comes from a study of OX40 agonist ivuxolimab in advanced cancers. On the study more broadly: Ivuxolimab, an antibody that agonizes OX40 (CD134), was administered to the patients. Cancers in dose escalation were hepatocellular, melanoma, renal cell and head and neck. Study observations and caveats: Patients with a partial response at 0.1-3.0 mg/kg had among the lowest clonal expansion. Circulating CD4+ and CD8+ T cells showed clonal expansion by week 6 at 0.1 to 3.0 mg/kg.

This clone was observed a few times. Its target is unknown. The CDR3 sequence is 13 residues long. Germline assignment: CDR1 MDHEN and CDR2 SYDVKM. The J segment lost 7 bases and the V segment lost 3 bases, leaving 3 bases of the junction unmatched. Generated by immunoSEQ multiplex PCR, the TCRdb table keeps only in-frame clones and is missing some. This table has tens of thousands of clones, approximately 78% appearing once. This sequence was found in an adult with an advanced solid tumor such as melanoma, head and neck, liver or kidney cancer. The rearrangement uses TRBV28 and TRBJ1-5; 7 nucleotides agree with TRBD1. The sample was CD4+ or CD8+ T cells sorted from blood, taken in a trial of the OX40 agonist ivuxolimab. For the CDR3, the DNA is TGTGCCAGCAGTTTGGGACAGAGGCAGCCCCAGCATTTT. The encoded protein is CASSLGQRQPQHF.